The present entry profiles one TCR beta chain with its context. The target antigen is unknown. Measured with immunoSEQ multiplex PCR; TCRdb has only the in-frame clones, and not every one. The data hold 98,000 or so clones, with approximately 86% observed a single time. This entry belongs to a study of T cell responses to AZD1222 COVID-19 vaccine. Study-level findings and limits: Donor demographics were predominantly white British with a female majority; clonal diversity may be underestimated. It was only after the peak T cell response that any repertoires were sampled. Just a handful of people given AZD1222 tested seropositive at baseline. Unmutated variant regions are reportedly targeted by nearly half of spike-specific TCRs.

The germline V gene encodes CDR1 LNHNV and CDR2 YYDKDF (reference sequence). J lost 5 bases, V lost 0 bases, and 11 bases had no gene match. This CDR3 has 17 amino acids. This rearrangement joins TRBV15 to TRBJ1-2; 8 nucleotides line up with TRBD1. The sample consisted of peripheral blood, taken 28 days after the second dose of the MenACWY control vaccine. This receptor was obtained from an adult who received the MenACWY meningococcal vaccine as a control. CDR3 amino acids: CATSRDLTDRGLYGYTF. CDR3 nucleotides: TGTGCCACCAGCAGAGATTTAACCGACAGGGGCCTGTATGGCTACACCTTC.